Presented here are 16 T cell receptor beta chains from one specimen sequenced in a study of shared clonotypes between healthy human individuals. Only in-frame clones appear in the TCRdb table, and some are missing; sequencing was by immunoSEQ multiplex PCR. The table records some 690,000 clones, 90% of them present only once. The sample consisted of memory CD8+ T cells from PBMCs. Subset given: CD45RO+ cells pooled with CCR7-negative TemRA cells. All receptors derive from a man younger than 35 in good health. Some clones in this sample may be carry-over from other donors' samples.

This chain joins TRBV6-6 and TRBJ2-5; 7 nucleotides line up with TRBD1. The CDR3 extends over 15 amino acids. Trimming at V came to 7 bases and at J to 2 bases, leaving 10 bases not matched to a gene. CDR1 and CDR2 (germline): MNHNY, SVGAGI (reference sequence). The CDR3 spells CASNNRGEGQETQYF. In DNA form, the CDR3 reads TGTGCCAGCAACAACAGGGGAGAGGGGCAAGAGACCCAGTACTTC.

The rearrangement uses TRBV7-9 and TRBJ1-1; 7 bases agree with TRBD1. Per germline, CDR1 SEHNR and CDR2 FQNEAQ (reference sequence). The CDR3 length is 12 residues. J gave up 11 bases and V 5 bases, and 8 bases lay outside the gene matches. The DNA of the CDR3 is TGTGCCAGCAGCCGTCGACAGGGCCCTGCTTTCTTT. It encodes CASSRRQGPAFF.

The chain employs TRBV7-9 and TRBJ2-7; D possibly matches TRBD1 or TRBD2 (5 bases each). The germline gives CDR1 SEHNR, CDR2 FQNEAQ (reference sequence). V dropped 5 bases and J dropped 2 bases, with 13 bases sitting between them. CDR3 length equals 14 residues. The CDR3 reads CASSPRDGPYEQYF. The CDR3 coding sequence is TGTGCCAGCAGCCCCCGGGACGGTCCCTACGAGCAGTACTTC.

The gene calls are TRBV6-5 and TRBJ1-2, with 7 bases identical to TRBD1. The J segment lost 4 bases and the V segment lost 7 bases, leaving 6 bases of the junction unmatched. The CDR3 contains 13 residues. In germline, CDR1 is MNHEY, CDR2 SVGAGI. The CDR3 DNA is TGTGCCAGCACCAGGGGACAGCTCTATGGCTACACCTTC. Amino acid sequence: CASTRGQLYGYTF.

The V call is TRBV5-1, the J call TRBJ1-1; 11 bases map to TRBD1. The ends lost 4 bases at V and 4 bases at J; junction bases unmatched: 9. CDR1 and CDR2 (germline): SGHRS, YFSETQ. The CDR3 is 16 residues long. CDR3 in amino acids: CASSPGQGALFTEAFF. The CDR3 coding sequence is TGCGCCAGCAGCCCCGGACAGGGGGCTCTCTTCACTGAAGCTTTCTTT. Full variable domain (outside the CDR3, taken from reference TRBV5-1 and TRBJ1-1): KAGVTQTPRYLIKTRGQQVTLSCSPISGHRSVSWYQQTPGQGLQFLFEYFSETQRNKGNFPGRFSGRQFSNSRSEMNVSTLELGDSALYLCASSPGQGALFTEAFFGQGTRLTVV.

Points on this clone: The sample contains more than one DNA sequence encoding this CDR3. The chain couples TRBV10-3 to TRBJ2-7; no clear D gene. Germline CDR1 is ENHRY and CDR2 is SYGVKD. Trimming pared 0 bases from V and 3 bases from J, leaving 6 bases between. CDR3 size: 13 residues. The CDR3: CAISESVLYEQYF. The CDR3, as DNA: TGTGCCATCAGTGAGTCAGTCCTCTACGAGCAGTACTTC.

Turning to this clone: The same CDR3 can be traced to other DNA sequences in this sample. The V and J genes are TRBV7-9 and TRBJ1-5; D might be TRBD1 (5 bases). The CDR3 has 14 residues. Germline assignment: CDR1 SEHNR and CDR2 FQNEAQ (reference sequence). Trimming pared 4 bases from V and 3 bases from J, leaving 10 bases between. For the CDR3, the DNA is TGTGCCAGCAGCTCGGGGGGTCTCAATCAGCCCCAGCATTTT. Protein product: CASSSGGLNQPQHF.

This clone was seen just once. This chain joins TRBV27 and TRBJ2-3; D not resolved. V shed 7 bases and J shed 0 bases, with 20 bases lying between them. Germline-derived CDR1 and CDR2 are MNHEY and SMNVEV (reference sequence). The CDR3 has 17 residues. The CDR3 DNA sequence: TGTGCCAGCAATATATCCCCTGGCGGTCCTAGCACAGATACGCAGTATTTT. As protein: CASNISPGGPSTDTQYF.

The chain employs TRBV6-5 and TRBJ1-5; D not certain. CDR3 length equals 15 residues. Germline-derived CDR1 and CDR2 are MNHEY and SVGAGI. V lost 6 bases and J lost 0, with 12 bases in between. CDR3 region: CASSLSDGSNQPQHF. The CDR3 DNA follows: TGTGCCAGCAGCCTCTCGGACGGTAGCAATCAGCCCCAGCATTTT.

This clone was seen only once. The genes are TRBV7-9 and TRBJ1-4; possible D gene TRBD1, 6 bases. Germline V gene lookup returns CDR1 SEHNR and CDR2 FQNEAQ (reference sequence). The V end lost 5 bases, the J end lost 10 bases, and 17 bases lay between the germline ends. There are 14 residues in the CDR3. CDR3 sequence reads: CASSINMGARKLFF. For the CDR3, the DNA is TGTGCCAGCAGCATAAACATGGGGGCGAGAAAACTGTTTTTT.

The gene calls are TRBV7-8 and TRBJ2-7; the D gene could be TRBD1 or TRBD2 (5 bases each). Germline V CDR1 and CDR2: SGHVS, FQNEAQ. V was cut by 5 bases and J by 4 bases, with 15 bases left in between. This CDR3 region has 14 residues. The CDR3 DNA sequence: TGTGCCAGCAGCCCCCCCGTTGGGGGATACGAGCAGTACTTC. Protein sequence: CASSPPVGGYEQYF.

V is TRBV7-7 and J is TRBJ2-1, with 10 bases that match TRBD2. Trimming cost V 6 bases and J 10 bases; bases outside gene matches: 9. The CDR3 contains 14 residues. Germline V CDR1 and CDR2: SSHAT, FNYEAQ (reference sequence). CDR3 in amino acids: CASSASGRAGEQFF. The CDR3, as DNA: TGTGCCAGCAGTGCCAGCGGGAGGGCCGGGGAGCAGTTCTTC.

The chain carries TRBV6-5 and TRBJ2-7, with TRBD2 as a possible D gene (6 bases). V was shortened by 2 bases and J by 6 bases, with 17 bases between the two germline ends. The CDR3 consists of 15 residues. Per germline, CDR1 MNHEY and CDR2 SVGAGI. The CDR3 DNA reads as TGTGCCAGCAGTTACGGGTTGGGACTGACTAGCGAGCAGTACTTC. This translates into CASSYGLGLTSEQYF.

This chain uses TRBV7-9 with TRBJ2-5; D not certain. The V end was cut by 10 bases, the J end by 4 bases, with 13 bases between. Per the germline V gene, CDR1 is SEHNR and CDR2 is FQNEAQ (reference sequence). The CDR3 loop spans 12 amino acids. The CDR3 loop reads CATVGRRETQYF. CDR3 nucleotides: TGTGCCACCGTAGGCCGCCGAGAGACCCAGTACTTC.

The CDR3 is CASSTLPLAYEQYF. CDR3 bases: TGTGCCAGCAGCACTCTACCCCTCGCTTACGAGCAGTACTTC. This chain links TRBV11-2 with TRBJ2-7; D not resolved. The CDR3 length is 14 residues. The V end lost 5 bases, the J end lost 4 bases, and 15 bases lay between the germline ends. The germline gives CDR1 SGHAT, CDR2 FQNNGV.

The chain uses TRBV5-1 and TRBJ1-4; D remains unclear. Deletions cut 0 bases from V and 8 bases from J, with 14 bases between. Per the germline V gene, CDR1 is SGHRS and CDR2 is YFSETQ. The CDR3 length is 15 residues. CDR3 sequence (DNA): TGCGCCAGCAGCTTGGTATCCGATGGAGAGGAAAAACTGTTTTTT. Translating gives CASSLVSDGEEKLFF. Variable domain in full (rest from reference TRBV5-1 and TRBJ1-4): KAGVTQTPRYLIKTRGQQVTLSCSPISGHRSVSWYQQTPGQGLQFLFEYFSETQRNKGNFPGRFSGRQFSNSRSEMNVSTLELGDSALYLCASSLVSDGEEKLFFGSGTQLSVL.